The 6 T cell receptor beta chains below come from one sample, sequenced in a study of blood T cell repertoires in COVID-19. Data came from immunoSEQ multiplex PCR; TCRdb stores just in-frame clones and leaves some out. The repertoire consists of approximately 200,000 clones, with 85% occurring once and the leading ten covering about 19%. Input material: PBMCs or T cells enriched from blood (not recorded which). The origin of the receptors is a man aged 40-49 years who had recovered from COVID-19.

V is TRBV19 and J is TRBJ2-7, with 9 nucleotides matching TRBD2. V lost 5 bases, J lost 0 bases, and 5 bases stayed unmatched. Germline values: CDR1 LNHDA, CDR2 SQIVND (reference sequence). This CDR3 comprises 15 residues. CDR3 residues: CASSFRLADSYEQYF. CDR3 DNA sequence: TGTGCCAGTAGTTTCAGACTAGCGGACTCCTACGAGCAGTACTTC.

This sequence joins TRBV12-5 and TRBJ2-1; D is undetermined. V dropped 0 bases and J dropped 3 bases, with 9 bases sitting between them. Germline lookup yields CDR1 LGHNT and CDR2 FRNRAP. This CDR3 spans 15 amino acids. The chain's CDR3 is CASGLVTGNYNEQFF. The CDR3, as DNA: TGTGCTAGTGGTTTGGTAACCGGTAACTACAATGAGCAGTTCTTC. Full variable domain (rest looked up from reference TRBV12-5 and TRBJ2-1): DARVTQTPRHKVTEMGQEVTMRCQPILGHNTVFWYRQTMMQGLELLAYFRNRAPLDDSGMPKDRFSAEMPDATLATLKIQPSEPRDSAVYFCASGLVTGNYNEQFFGPGTRLTVL.

The chain joins TRBV4-2 to TRBJ1-4; no clear D gene. Trimming removed 0 bases at V and 0 bases at J, with 11 bases between. CDR1 and CDR2 from the germline V gene are LGHNA and YNFKEQ. This CDR3 has 17 residues. The CDR3 protein is CASSQDNAGTTNEKLFF. The CDR3 DNA sequence: TGTGCCAGCAGCCAAGATAACGCGGGAACAACTAATGAAAAACTGTTTTTT.

This clone was found a few times. The chain uses TRBV28 and TRBJ1-2; possibly TRBD1 for D (6 bases). This CDR3 region has 13 residues. Trimming cost V 4 bases and J 7 bases, with 13 bases left between them. From germline, CDR1 is MDHEN and CDR2 SYDVKM. The CDR3, as DNA: TGTGCCAGCAGTTCAAGGGGGTTAGGTGGCTACACCTTC. This codes for CASSSRGLGGYTF.

This clone appeared a few times. The chain has TRBV15 and TRBJ1-6, with 7 bases identical to TRBD1. The CDR3 extends over 14 amino acids. J lost 10 bases, V lost 7 bases, and 10 bases had no gene match. Germline CDR1 LNHNV, CDR2 YYDKDF (reference sequence). The CDR3 DNA sequence: TGTGCCACCAACCGAGGGAAAGGGGGCTCACCCCTCCACTTT. It is translated as CATNRGKGGSPLHF.

The CDR3 reads CASSPGYGPAPFF. The CDR3 region has the DNA TGTGCCAGCAGCCCAGGGTACGGACCGGCGCCGTTCTTC. The rearrangement joins TRBV11-3 to TRBJ2-1; tentative D call: TRBD1 (5 bases). V was pared by 5 bases and J by 15 bases, with 20 bases between. The CDR3 sequence is 13 residues long. CDR1 and CDR2 from the germline V gene are SGHNT and YENEEA.